Listed below are T cell receptor beta chains from one sample, sequenced in a study of blood T cell repertoires in COVID-19. Produced via immunoSEQ multiplex PCR; TCRdb's table is partial and in-frame only. The sample lists 150,000 to 200,000 clones, about 95% occurring once. Sequenced material: peripheral blood. Receptors were obtained from a man aged 25 to 40 with COVID-19, enrolled during active disease. Both conserved end residues are part of each CDR3. D genes are given only for firm matches. The listing skips clone size in some rows; elsewhere it reads once, few, many or a size class.

abundance	d_gene	j_gene	v_gene	CDR3aa	CDR3nt
-	-	TRBJ2-1	TRBV9	CASSARVGSYNEQFF	TGTGCCAGCAGCGCCAGGGTAGGCTCCTACAATGAGCAGTTCTTC
-	TRBD1	TRBJ2-7	TRBV6-6	CASSAGTAYEQYF	TGTGCCAGCAGCGCCGGGACAGCCTACGAGCAGTACTTC
-	TRBD1	TRBJ2-2	TRBV7-9	CASSPPTGATGELFF	TGTGCCAGCAGCCCTCCCACAGGGGCCACCGGGGAGCTGTTTTTT
-	-	TRBJ2-7	TRBV9	CASSVGDRTYEQYF	TGTGCCAGCAGCGTAGGCGACAGAACCTACGAGCAGTACTTC
-	-	TRBJ1-2	TRBV12-3/TRBV12-4	CASSPSRGYGYTF	TGTGCCAGCAGCCCAAGCCGAGGCTATGGCTACACCTTC
-	-	TRBJ2-1	TRBV18	CASSPGLAGANNEQFF	TGTGCCAGCTCACCGGGACTCGCGGGGGCAAACAATGAGCAGTTCTTC
-	-	TRBJ1-4	TRBV11-2	CASSLDLHSEKLFF	TGTGCCAGCAGCTTAGATCTCCACAGTGAAAAACTGTTTTTT
once	-	TRBJ2-5	TRBV11-3	CASSLGEALQETQYF	TGTGCCAGCAGCTTGGGAGAGGCACTTCAAGAGACCCAGTACTTC
once	-	TRBJ1-1	TRBV6-1	CASSETGHGGAYTSGAEAFF	TGTGCCAGCAGTGAAACGGGCCACGGGGGGGCGTATACGTCCGGTGCTGAAGCTTTCTTT
-	-	TRBJ1-2	TRBV20-1	CSARIQNGYTF	TGCAGTGCTAGGATACAAAATGGCTACACCTTC
-	TRBD1	TRBJ1-1	TRBV6-5	CASRRTGANTEAFF	TGTGCCAGCAGGCGGACAGGTGCGAACACTGAAGCTTTCTTT
-	TRBD1	TRBJ2-5	TRBV11-2	CASSLPRGTGGEETQYF	TGTGCCAGCAGCCTCCCTCGCGGGACAGGGGGCGAGGAGACCCAGTACTTC
-	TRBD1	TRBJ1-2	TRBV19	CASSTGQVYGYTF	TGTGCCAGTAGTACGGGACAGGTCTATGGCTACACCTTC
-	TRBD1	TRBJ2-7	TRBV18	CASSPWTGDSYEQYF	TGTGCCAGCTCACCATGGACAGGGGACTCCTACGAGCAGTACTTC
-	-	TRBJ1-4	TRBV13	CASSYGGATNEKLFF	TGTGCCAGCAGCTACGGGGGGGCAACTAATGAAAAACTGTTTTTT
once	-	TRBJ1-1	TRBV30	CAWSLLAGRSLEAFF	TGTGCCTGGAGTCTTCTGGCAGGGAGGTCGTTGGAAGCTTTCTTT
-	-	TRBJ2-2	TRBV30	CAWSPGSGELFF	TGTGCCTGGAGTCCGGGGTCCGGGGAGCTGTTTTTT
-	TRBD2	TRBJ2-1	TRBV5-1	CASSLVSGGYNEQFF	TGCGCCAGCAGCTTGGTTAGCGGGGGTTACAATGAGCAGTTCTTC
-	TRBD2	TRBJ2-3	TRBV18	CASSLGTKWWKDTQYF	TGTGCCAGCTCACTAGGGACTAAGTGGTGGAAGGATACGCAGTATTTT
-	-	TRBJ1-5	TRBV5-1	CASSLVPGDRNQPQHF	TGCGCCAGCAGCTTGGTCCCCGGGGATCGCAATCAGCCCCAGCATTTT
-	TRBD1	TRBJ1-1	TRBV19	CATKTGGNTEAFF	TGTGCCACCAAGACAGGGGGAAACACTGAAGCTTTCTTT
-	-	TRBJ1-3	TRBV19	CASSLAGSGNTIYF	TGTGCCAGTAGCCTTGCAGGCTCTGGAAACACCATATATTTT
once	-	TRBJ2-5	TRBV12-3/TRBV12-4	CASSFGDSETQYF	TGTGCCAGCAGTTTTGGAGACAGCGAGACCCAGTACTTC
-	TRBD1	TRBJ1-1	TRBV3-1/TRBV3-2	CASSPTGVENTEAFF	TGTGCCAGCAGCCCAACAGGGGTAGAGAACACTGAAGCTTTCTTT
-	TRBD2	TRBJ2-2	TRBV7-3	CASSRLAGDTGELFF	TGTGCCAGCAGCAGACTAGCGGGGGACACCGGGGAGCTGTTTTTT
-	TRBD1	TRBJ2-3	TRBV5-4	CASSLSYQPGQGSTDTQYF	TGTGCCAGCAGCCTCTCCTACCAACCGGGACAGGGGAGCACAGATACGCAGTATTTT
-	TRBD1	TRBJ2-7	TRBV19	CASSINGQGGEQYF	TGTGCCAGTAGTATAAACGGACAGGGAGGCGAGCAGTACTTC
-	TRBD2	TRBJ2-3	TRBV18	CASSRRLAGGPGTDTQYF	TGTGCCAGCTCACGACGACTAGCGGGGGGGCCAGGCACAGATACGCAGTATTTT
few	TRBD1	TRBJ2-2	TRBV7-6	CASSANRGSGELFF	TGTGCCAGCAGCGCCAACAGGGGTAGCGGGGAGCTGTTTTTT